These 4 T cell receptor beta chains were sequenced from one sample in a study of identical twins (TCRdb year 2016). Library generation was performed with 5' RACE. The sequencing machine was an Illumina HiSeq 2000. TCRdb itself trimmed the public reads at Q25 with fastp, ran MiXCR and retained productive beta chains. Each entry merges the rows of one CDR3 protein and shows their most common DNA and genes. This sample lists 200,000 to 300,000 distinct CDR3 sequences; about 13% were detected once. Roughly 4% of the sample goes to the ten largest clones. This sample was also put to use in a study of yellow fever vaccine responses in identical twins.

The sample comprised memory (CD45RO+) T cells sorted from blood. The sample's cell subset or site label, in plain terms: CD45RO+ enriched T cells. These receptors all come from a woman aged 18-30 years in good health.

The genes are TRBV7-2 and TRBJ2-7; D is uncertain. The V end was cut by 1 base, the J end by 2 bases, with 12 bases between. CDR1 is SGHTA, CDR2 FQGNSA, per germline. This CDR3 is 15 amino acids long. CDR3 region: CASSLDPTRTYEQYF. The CDR3 DNA follows: TGTGCCAGCAGCTTAGATCCAACGAGGACCTACGAGCAGTACTTC.

The rearrangement links TRBV18 to TRBJ2-5; 7 bases align to TRBD1. The junction had 4 bases not matched to a gene; V was cut back by 4 bases and J by 5 bases. This CDR3 has 13 residues. CDR1 and CDR2 (germline): KGHSH, LQKENI. The CDR3 region is CASSLQQGETQYF. DNA of the CDR3: TGTGCCAGCTCACTCCAACAGGGGGAGACCCAGTACTTC.

Many counts were recorded for this clonotype. The rearrangement uses TRBV24-1 and TRBJ2-2; D possibly uses TRBD1 or TRBD2 (5 bases each). V was cut by 1 base and J by 6 bases, with 8 bases left in between. The CDR3 spans 14 residues. Germline CDR1 reads KGHDR; CDR2 reads SFDVKD. This CDR3 is CATSDFRDAGELFF. DNA for the CDR3: TGTGCCACCAGTGATTTCCGGGACGCCGGGGAGCTGTTTTTT.

This chain links TRBV7-8 with TRBJ2-5; 8 bases fit TRBD1. The CDR3 is 16 residues long. The ends lost 2 bases at V and 5 bases at J; junction bases unmatched: 10. Germline V gene sequence: CDR1 SGHVS, CDR2 FQNEAQ. Here the CDR3 DNA reads TGTGCCAGCAGCTTATCAGGGGCAGGGGGCGTGGAGACCCAGTACTTC. Protein: CASSLSGAGGVETQYF.